The subject of this entry is one TCR beta chain. The junction departs from the called germline gene at one end, perhaps through a read error. The sample originates from a study of tumor-infiltrating lymphocytes in primary liver carcinoma. A constant-region primer primed TCR beta cDNA synthesis from about 0.45 ug of total RNA. Each TCR beta library was derived from three nested multiplex PCR rounds that employed slightly modified ARM-PCR. A single record per CDR3 protein comes from TCRdb applying MiXCR to the multiplex PCR reads. The table lists some 180,000 distinct CDR3 sequences, about 55% of them singletons. Blood RNA was derived from unsorted whole blood, and germline DNA was extracted too. The sequencing sample was made of peripheral blood. This sequence was found in a middle-aged man with primary liver carcinoma and hepatitis B virus infection.

In DNA, the CDR3 is TGTGCCAGCAGTTTATCCGGCTCTGGAACCACCATATATTTT. Encoded protein: CASSLSGSGTTIYF. The chain uses TRBV6-2 or TRBV6-3 and TRBJ1-3, with D hard to call. This CDR3 contains 14 residues. Germline assignment: CDR1 MNHEY and CDR2 SVGEGT.